A single T cell receptor beta chain is shown here with its context. Some clones are missing from TCRdb's copy, which holds only in-frame ones; the method was immunoSEQ multiplex PCR. The sample has tens of thousands of clones; over 80% are singletons. This sample was included in a study of T cell responses to AZD1222 COVID-19 vaccine. The CDR3 contains 15 residues. Looked up from germline, CDR1 is LNHDA and CDR2 is SQIVND (reference sequence). V was clipped by 3 bases and J by 5 bases; unmatched bases: 4. The V gene is TRBV19, the J gene TRBJ1-6; the match to TRBD1 covers 7 bases. This clonotype was sampled from an adult in good health. The input for sequencing was peripheral blood, taken on day 0 of MenACWY control vaccination. The CDR3 loop reads CASSIIGTDNSPLHF. In DNA form, the CDR3 reads TGTGCCAGTAGTATCATCGGGACAGATAATTCACCCCTCCACTTT.